The 31 T cell receptor beta chains below come from one sample, sequenced in a study of cytomegalovirus exposure and HLA in healthy donors. PCR involved 60 Vbeta and 13 Jbeta primers. Generated by immunoSEQ multiplex PCR, the TCRdb table keeps only in-frame clones and is missing some. The top ten clones hold about 0.39% of a sample with 150,000 or so clones, 84% of them seen once. The source material was PBMCs. These receptor sequences come from a boy aged 2-9 years in good health and CMV-seronegative.

V and J are TRBV13 and TRBJ2-4; possible D gene TRBD2, 6 bases. The CDR3 has 18 residues. Germline V gene sequence: CDR1 PRHDT, CDR2 FYEKMQ (reference sequence). The V and J ends lost 0 bases and 1 base respectively, with 16 bases between them. The CDR3 is CASSLGGGWDLAKNIQYF. The CDR3 DNA reads as TGTGCCAGCAGCTTAGGCGGCGGGTGGGACTTGGCCAAAAACATTCAGTACTTC.

The chain combines TRBV5-1 with TRBJ2-2; D might be TRBD1 (7 bases). V shed 4 bases and J shed 3 bases, with 16 bases lying between them. This CDR3 is 16 amino acids long. The V gene's germline CDR1 is SGHRS and CDR2 YFSETQ. CDR3 protein: CASSRYDRDYTGELFF. CDR3 sequence (DNA): TGCGCCAGCAGCCGCTACGACAGGGACTACACCGGGGAGCTGTTTTTT.

This clone was recorded once. This chain uses TRBV7-9 with TRBJ2-1, with 7 bases aligning to TRBD1. With 5 bases clipped from V and 2 bases from J, the junction kept 9 bases outside the gene matches. This CDR3 spans 16 amino acids. The germline CDR1 and CDR2 sequences are SEHNR and FQNEAQ (reference sequence). The CDR3 sequence: CASSAPTGFPYNEQFF. As DNA, the CDR3 is TGTGCCAGCAGCGCCCCGACAGGGTTTCCCTACAATGAGCAGTTCTTC.

The V call is TRBV6-1, the J call TRBJ1-2, with TRBD1 matching 9 bases. The junction had 8 bases not matched to a gene; V was cut back by 2 bases and J by 4 bases. The CDR3 runs 16 residues. Germline V gene data show CDR1 as MNHNS and CDR2 as SASEGT. The CDR3 DNA reads as TGTGCCAGCAGTGAAAAGAGGACAGGGGTCATCTATGGCTACACCTTC. Its protein product is CASSEKRTGVIYGYTF.

The chain is built from TRBV29-1 and TRBJ2-5; 9 bases are a match to TRBD1. The closer fit of TRBJ2-7 to the DNA end suggests the J call may be wrong. Germline lookup yields CDR1 SQVTM and CDR2 ANQGSEA. This CDR3 is built from 14 residues. DNA of the CDR3: TGCAGCGGGCCGGGACAGGGATCCACCTACGAGCAGTACTTC. Translating gives CSGPGQGSTYEQYF.

The chain employs TRBV4-1 and TRBJ1-2, with TRBD1 as a possible D gene (5 bases). Trimming left V 0 bases short and J 13 bases short, with 15 bases between. CDR1 MGHRA and CDR2 YSYEKL come from the germline V gene. The CDR3 covers 13 residues. CDR3 protein: CASSQDLGGYGTF. Here the CDR3 DNA reads TGCGCCAGCAGCCAAGATCTGGGGGGTTATGGCACCTTC.

This clone is a singleton in its sample. This chain uses TRBV27 with TRBJ1-5, with 7 bases matching TRBD1. This CDR3 has 17 amino acids. Germline CDR1 and CDR2: MNHEY and SMNVEV (reference sequence). V shed 3 bases and J 5 bases; nucleotides not matched to a gene: 13. The CDR3 DNA is TGTGCCAGCAGTTTTTTGGGTGACCGACAGGGCGATCAGCCCCAGCATTTT. The encoded protein is CASSFLGDRQGDQPQHF.

A single count supports this clone. This rearrangement joins TRBV2 to TRBJ1-1; tentatively, D is TRBD1 (6 bases). This CDR3 region has 12 residues. CDR1 and CDR2 from the germline V gene are SNHLY and FYNNEI. The germline V and J ends were trimmed by 3 bases and 6 bases, with 8 bases remaining between them. In DNA form, the CDR3 reads TGTGCCAGCAGTGATTGGACAGCTGAAGCTTTCTTT. Translated: CASSDWTAEAFF. The variable domain in full, with the rest retrieved from reference TRBV2 and TRBJ1-1, is EPEVTQTPSHQVTQMGQEVILRCVPISNHLYFYWYRQILGQKVEFLVSFYNNEISEKSEIFDDQFSVERPDGSNFTLKIRSTKLEDSAMYFCASSDWTAEAFFGQGTRLTVV.

The chain combines TRBV6-5 with TRBJ1-2, with 10 bases lining up with TRBD1. Germline V gene sequence: CDR1 MNHEY, CDR2 SVGAGI. The CDR3 contains 13 residues. With V trimmed by 6 bases and J by 14 bases, 12 bases remained unmatched. CDR3 region: CASRGQGGIRGTF. Written as DNA, the CDR3 is TGTGCCAGCAGAGGACAGGGGGGTATTAGGGGTACCTTC.

CDR3 sequence reads: CASSVGTGPGNTIYF. CDR3 nucleotides: TGTGCCAGCAGTGTCGGGACAGGGCCGGGGAACACCATATATTTT. The rearrangement links TRBV6-1 to TRBJ1-3; 9 bases agree with TRBD1. Germline V gene data show CDR1 as MNHNS and CDR2 as SASEGT. With V trimmed by 4 bases and J by 7 bases, 8 bases remained unmatched. The CDR3 consists of 15 residues.

This clone was recorded a few times. V and J are TRBV5-6 and TRBJ1-1; D is unresolved. V dropped 4 bases and J dropped 0 bases, with 10 bases sitting between them. The CDR3 contains 14 residues. Germline lookup yields CDR1 SGHDT and CDR2 YYEEEE. CDR3 nucleotides: TGTGCCAGCAGCCCCCTCGACATGAACACTGAAGCTTTCTTT. It translates to CASSPLDMNTEAFF.

The J gene is TRBJ2-2, the V gene TRBV7-9, with D possibly being TRBD2 (6 bases). Trimming pared 9 bases from V and 2 bases from J, leaving 16 bases between. The V gene's germline CDR1 is SEHNR and CDR2 FQNEAQ (reference sequence). CDR3 length: 15 amino acids. The CDR3: CASSTRGLNTGELFF. Written as DNA, the CDR3 is TGTGCCAGTTCCACTAGGGGACTTAACACCGGGGAGCTGTTTTTT.

The rearrangement joins TRBV2 to TRBJ1-2; D is uncertain. V lost 1 base to trimming and J lost 5 bases, with 8 bases between them. The CDR3 spans 13 residues. Germline loops: CDR1 SNHLY, CDR2 FYNNEI. CDR3 region: CASSEGTEYGYTF. The CDR3 region has the DNA TGTGCCAGCAGTGAAGGGACTGAATATGGCTACACCTTC. Full variable domain (remainder filled in from reference TRBV2 and TRBJ1-2): EPEVTQTPSHQVTQMGQEVILRCVPISNHLYFYWYRQILGQKVEFLVSFYNNEISEKSEIFDDQFSVERPDGSNFTLKIRSTKLEDSAMYFCASSEGTEYGYTFGSGTRLTVV.

The CDR3 region has the DNA TGCGCCAGCAGCTTGGATCCGACAGGGGAGAACACTGAAGCTTTCTTT. As protein: CASSLDPTGENTEAFF. The chain recombines TRBV5-1 with TRBJ1-1; TRBD1 aligns across 8 bases. Germline V lookup: CDR1 SGHRS, CDR2 YFSETQ. J lost 1 base, V lost 0 bases, and 5 bases had no gene match. The CDR3 length is 16 residues.

The V gene is TRBV7-9, the J gene TRBJ2-1; D is perhaps TRBD2 (5 bases). Trimming took off 0 bases at V and 4 bases at J, with 7 bases between the two ends. The CDR3 contains 14 residues. Germline V gene sequence: CDR1 SEHNR, CDR2 FQNEAQ (reference sequence). CDR3 nucleotide sequence: TGTGCCAGCAGCTTAGCCCTAGCATACAATGAGCAGTTCTTC. Its protein product is CASSLALAYNEQFF. The full variable domain, in which reference TRBV7-9 and TRBJ2-1 provide the parts outside the CDR3, is DTGVSQNPRHKITKRGQNVTFRCDPISEHNRLYWYRQTLGQGPEFLTYFQNEAQLEKSRLLSDRFSAERPKGSFSTLEIQRTEQGDSAMYLCASSLALAYNEQFFGPGTRLTVL.

This sequence joins TRBV7-3 and TRBJ1-1, with TRBD1 as a possible D gene (5 bases). Trimming took 4 bases from V and 8 from J, leaving 8 bases between them. The CDR3 has 11 residues. CDR1 is SGHTA and CDR2 is FQGTGA in the germline V gene. CDR3 protein: CASSSYREAFF. CDR3 DNA: TGTGCCAGCAGCTCTTACAGGGAAGCTTTCTTT.

The chain uses TRBV29-1 and TRBJ2-1; 9 positions agree with TRBD2. Germline CDR1 is SQVTM and CDR2 is ANQGSEA. CDR3 length equals 14 residues. After removal of 3 bases from V and 7 bases from J, the junction contained 7 bases not matched to a gene. CDR3 loop: CSVEAGGPWNEQFF. The CDR3 nucleotides are TGCAGCGTTGAGGCGGGAGGGCCGTGGAATGAGCAGTTCTTC.

The chain carries TRBV6-6 and TRBJ2-7; 9 nucleotides agree with TRBD1. In germline, CDR1 is MNHNY, CDR2 SVGAGI (reference sequence). The CDR3 has 16 residues. The V segment lost 5 bases and the J segment 0 bases; nucleotides outside the gene matches: 8. The CDR3 DNA reads as TGTGCCAGCAGTGGATCCGGGACAGGGACCTCCTACGAGCAGTACTTC. It codes for CASSGSGTGTSYEQYF.

The rearrangement links TRBV7-6 to TRBJ2-6, with D possibly TRBD2 on 5 matching bases. Per the germline V gene, CDR1 is SGHVS and CDR2 is FNYEAQ. The CDR3 loop spans 17 amino acids. V lost 4 bases and J lost 0, with 13 bases in between. The CDR3 bases are TGTGCCAGCAGCTCTAGCATATTGGGCTCTGGGGCCAACGTCCTGACTTTC. This translates into CASSSSILGSGANVLTF.

This rearrangement joins TRBV4-1 to TRBJ2-5; 13 nucleotides match TRBD2. The end of the DNA aligns better with TRBJ2-7, so the J call may be wrong. From germline, CDR1 is MGHRA and CDR2 YSYEKL. This CDR3 comprises 16 residues. In DNA form, the CDR3 reads TGCGCCAGCAGCCATGCACTAGCGGGAGGGTCCTACGAGCAGTACTTC. It is translated as CASSHALAGGSYEQYF.

The count of this clone is one. At one boundary the junction diverges from the germline segment, which might be a read error. The gene calls are TRBV7-7 and TRBJ2-5; 8 bases are shared with TRBD1. This CDR3 region has 15 residues. Germline assignment: CDR1 SSHAT and CDR2 FNYEAQ (reference sequence). The CDR3 here is CASSRLGTGQETQYF. The CDR3 DNA follows: TGTGCTAGCAGCCGGTTAGGGACAGGCCAAGAGACCCAGTACTTC.

The chain recombines TRBV19 with TRBJ2-1, with 7 bases lining up with TRBD1. CDR1 is LNHDA and CDR2 is SQIVND in the germline V gene (reference sequence). The CDR3 consists of 16 residues. V was clipped by 6 bases and J by 8 bases; unmatched bases: 16. For the CDR3, the DNA is TGTGCCAGTAGGGACCGAGTGGACAGGCCTGGCGATGAGCAGTTCTTC. As protein: CASRDRVDRPGDEQFF.

The V call is TRBV5-1, the J call TRBJ2-7; 9 bases align to TRBD1. V trimming: 3 bases; J trimming: 2 bases; junction bases outside the gene matches: 3. The germline V gene has CDR1 SGHRS and CDR2 YFSETQ. The length of the CDR3 is 14 residues. Here the CDR3 DNA reads TGCGCCAGCAGCTACGGGACAGGGCCCTACGAGCAGTACTTC. The encoded protein is CASSYGTGPYEQYF.

The V call is TRBV10-2, the J call TRBJ2-7; D may be TRBD2 (6 bases). There are 16 residues in the CDR3. Trimming pared 3 bases from V and 5 bases from J, leaving 20 bases between. Germline CDR1 WSHSY, CDR2 SAAADI. Written as DNA, the CDR3 is TGCGCCAGCAGTGATTTAGCGGTCCGGGTCGGAGACGAGCAGTACTTC. Translation: CASSDLAVRVGDEQYF.

This rearrangement joins TRBV2 to TRBJ2-2, with D maybe TRBD1 (5 bases). This CDR3 spans 16 amino acids. The germline V gene has CDR1 SNHLY and CDR2 FYNNEI. Trimming cost V 3 bases and J 5 bases, with 16 bases left between them. The DNA of the CDR3 is TGTGCCAGCAGTGACCAGGGATCAATGGTAACCGGGGAGCTGTTTTTT. Its protein is CASSDQGSMVTGELFF.

This clone has just a few counts. The chain links TRBV29-1 to TRBJ2-5; D is possibly TRBD2 (6 bases). Germline V lookup: CDR1 SQVTM, CDR2 ANQGSEA. The CDR3 has 14 residues. V lost 4 bases, J lost 4 bases, and 16 bases lay in between. CDR3 DNA sequence: TGCAGCGTTGCCGGGACTCTAGATTCAGAGACCCAGTACTTC. This translates into CSVAGTLDSETQYF.

The rearrangement links TRBV2 to TRBJ1-2, with 9 bases matching TRBD1. This CDR3 has 14 residues. Looked up from germline, CDR1 is SNHLY and CDR2 is FYNNEI. The V and J ends lost 5 bases and 7 bases, in that order; junction bases with no gene match: 8. CDR3 coding DNA: TGTGCCAGCAGTTTTGGGACAGGGCTGGGTGGCTACACCTTC. The encoded protein is CASSFGTGLGGYTF.

The V call is TRBV5-8, the J call TRBJ2-2; TRBD2 aligns across 9 bases. The CDR3 has 16 residues. CDR1 and CDR2 (germline): SGHTS, YDEGEE. V shed 4 bases and J 4 bases; nucleotides not matched to a gene: 8. The DNA of the CDR3 is TGTGCCAGCAGCCTCTCGGCGGGAGGGCCCACCGGGGAGCTGTTTTTT. It yields the protein CASSLSAGGPTGELFF.

The chain employs TRBV29-1 and TRBJ2-7; D perhaps matches TRBD1 (6 bases). Germline assignment: CDR1 SQVTM and CDR2 ANQGSEA. This CDR3 is built from 14 residues. V shed 4 bases and J shed 1 base, with 14 bases lying between them. In DNA form, the CDR3 reads TGCAGCGTTGGCAGGGGCGCAGAGTCCTACGAGCAGTACTTC. It is translated as CSVGRGAESYEQYF.

The chain links TRBV5-6 to TRBJ1-2; perhaps TRBD1 as D (5 bases). Germline V gene data show CDR1 as SGHDT and CDR2 as YYEEEE. The length of the CDR3 is 13 residues. V lost 0 bases and J 3 bases, leaving 6 bases between the germline ends. CDR3 sequence reads: CASSLGRDYGYTF. As DNA, the CDR3 is TGTGCCAGCAGCTTGGGCAGGGACTATGGCTACACCTTC.

The rearrangement links TRBV7-8 to TRBJ1-4; 9 bases line up with TRBD1. V gave up 1 base and J gave up 10 bases; unmatched junction bases: 19. The CDR3 length is 19 residues. Germline-derived CDR1 and CDR2 are SGHVS and FQNEAQ. In nucleotides, the CDR3 is TGTGCCAGCAGCTTAGTGACGACAGGGGGTGGGGGACGAGTGGGAAAACTGTTTTTT. Protein product: CASSLVTTGGGGRVGKLFF.